Shown below are 8 T cell receptor beta chains from a single sample sequenced in a study of control samples from healthy donors and cancer patients. TCRdb's table, derived via immunoSEQ multiplex PCR, lists solely in-frame clones and lacks some. The table records tens of thousands of clones, around nine tenths of them present only once. Specimen: PBMCs. The receptors stem from a man aged 60-69 years with colorectal cancer.

The V and J genes are TRBV11-1 and TRBJ2-5; a weak D match, TRBD1 (6 bases). CDR3 length: 13 amino acids. V was trimmed by 5 bases and J by 7 bases, leaving 14 bases between them. Germline-derived CDR1 and CDR2 are SGHAT and FQDESV (reference sequence). The DNA for the CDR3 is TGTGCCAGCAGCCAACAGGAACAGGGGACCCAGTACTTC. Translating it yields CASSQQEQGTQYF.

This sequence joins TRBV4-3 and TRBJ1-1; TRBD1 matches at 9 bases. The CDR3 sequence is 17 residues long. The junction had 9 bases not matched to a gene; V was cut back by 0 bases and J by 4 bases. Germline loops: CDR1 LGHNA, CDR2 YSLEER. The CDR3 protein is CASSQDLTGGWGTEAFF. The CDR3, as DNA: TGCGCCAGCAGCCAAGATCTAACAGGGGGCTGGGGCACTGAAGCTTTCTTT.

Only one count was recorded for this clone. The chain uses TRBV25-1 and TRBJ1-4; no firm D call. The germline V gene encodes CDR1 MGHDK and CDR2 SYGVNS. The V end lost 6 bases, the J end lost 0 bases, and 11 bases lay between the germline ends. The length of the CDR3 is 15 residues. The CDR3 reads CASSRGFTTNEKLFF. The CDR3, as DNA: TGTGCCAGCAGCCGTGGGTTTACAACTAATGAAAAACTGTTTTTT.

The chain combines TRBV2 with TRBJ1-2; D uncertain. The CDR3 has 13 residues. V lost 1 base, J lost 6 bases, and 9 bases lay in between. Germline loops: CDR1 SNHLY, CDR2 FYNNEI. CDR3 nucleotides: TGTGCCAGCAGTGAAGTGGAGGGTCATGGCTACACCTTC. Residues: CASSEVEGHGYTF.

This chain connects TRBV9 to TRBJ2-2; 7 nucleotides agree with TRBD1. Germline V gene lookup returns CDR1 SGDLS and CDR2 YYNGEE. After removal of 7 bases from V and 1 base from J, the junction contained 13 bases not matched to a gene. The CDR3 loop spans 17 amino acids. Here the CDR3 reads CASSSPWGQMNTGELFF. CDR3 nucleotide sequence: TGTGCCAGCTCTTCGCCATGGGGACAGATGAACACCGGGGAGCTGTTTTTT.

This rearrangement joins TRBV24-1 to TRBJ1-2; TRBD1 aligns across 7 bases. The CDR3 is made up of 15 amino acids. Germline CDR1 reads KGHDR; CDR2 reads SFDVKD. Germline trimming cut 4 bases from V and 9 bases from J; bases unmatched to any gene: 13. The CDR3 sequence: CATSDPGQVQGSYTF. The CDR3, as DNA: TGTGCCACCAGTGACCCTGGACAGGTTCAGGGGAGCTACACCTTC.

The chain uses TRBV11-2 and TRBJ1-6; TRBD1 agrees at 9 bases. J was trimmed by 8 bases and V by 6 bases; bases with no gene match: 8. The CDR3 extends over 15 amino acids. Germline CDR1 and CDR2: SGHAT and FQNNGV. The CDR3 reads CASRRTGARDSPLHF. CDR3 nucleotides: TGTGCCAGCAGGAGGACAGGGGCGCGGGATTCACCCCTCCACTTT.

The V gene is TRBV30, the J gene TRBJ2-7; D is possibly TRBD2 (7 bases). Per germline, CDR1 GTSNPN and CDR2 SVGIG (reference sequence). The CDR3 runs 15 residues. Trimming shortened V by 0 bases and J by 0 bases, and 12 bases separated the two germline ends. CDR3 DNA: TGTGCCTGGAGTGTAGGGGGGGCGAACTCCTACGAGCAGTACTTC. Its protein product is CAWSVGGANSYEQYF.